A single sample is the source of the 20 T cell receptor beta chains below, sequenced in a study of beta chain features in type 1 diabetes. Their recognized antigens are unknown. The isolated RNA, all of it, was reverse transcribed, so expressed TCRB transcripts were what got sequenced. TCRdb's copy holds only in-frame clones and misses some; the assay was immunoSEQ multiplex PCR. The table records 200,000 to 300,000 clones, 11% of them present only once. Study-level results: Among patients with Type 1 diabetes, TCRB CDR3s were moderately but significantly shorter in every one of the four CD4+ subsets.

Sequencing was performed on naive CD4+ T cells from blood. These receptors were collected from a man aged 25 to 40 with type 1 diabetes.

There are a few counts of this clone. The chain employs TRBV6-5 and TRBJ1-2, with 7 nucleotides matching TRBD1. The CDR3 spans 13 residues. J was trimmed by 4 bases and V by 6 bases; bases with no gene match: 5. Germline-derived CDR1 and CDR2 are MNHEY and SVGAGI. DNA for the CDR3: TGTGCCAGCAGCTTGGGACAGACCTATGGCTACACCTTC. It encodes CASSLGQTYGYTF.

The count of this clone is one. This rearrangement joins TRBV5-1 to TRBJ1-2; possible D gene TRBD1, 5 bases. The CDR3 loop spans 14 amino acids. Trimming cost V 0 bases and J 4 bases, with 10 bases left between them. Germline CDR1 reads SGHRS; CDR2 reads YFSETQ. This CDR3 reads CASSLADSSYGYTF. For the CDR3, the DNA is TGCGCCAGCAGCTTGGCCGACAGTTCCTATGGCTACACCTTC.

This clone was picked up a small number of times. CDR3 loop: CASSQDLEGAAGETQYF. The CDR3 DNA sequence: TGCGCCAGCAGCCAAGATTTGGAGGGGGCGGCGGGAGAGACCCAGTACTTC. This chain connects TRBV4-1 to TRBJ2-5; a possible D gene is TRBD1 (7 bases). Per germline, CDR1 MGHRA and CDR2 YSYEKL. V was pared by 0 bases and J by 4 bases, with 18 bases between. The CDR3 loop spans 17 amino acids.

The genes are TRBV5-6 and TRBJ2-1; 9 nucleotides line up with TRBD1. CDR1 is SGHDT and CDR2 is YYEEEE in the germline V gene. V lost 2 bases to trimming and J lost 9 bases; unmatched junction nucleotides: 9. CDR3 size: 15 residues. The CDR3 loop reads CASSFRDRVLGEQFF. CDR3 DNA sequence: TGTGCCAGCAGCTTCCGGGACAGGGTACTTGGTGAGCAGTTCTTC.

This clone was counted a few times. This chain joins TRBV2 and TRBJ1-4; TRBD1 agrees at 9 bases. This CDR3 has 14 amino acids. With 6 bases clipped from V and 7 bases from J, the junction kept 6 bases outside the gene matches. Germline CDR1 reads SNHLY; CDR2 reads FYNNEI. The CDR3 here is CASRQQGASEKLFF. CDR3 DNA: TGTGCCAGCAGACAACAGGGGGCAAGTGAAAAACTGTTTTTT. The variable domain in full, with the rest retrieved from reference TRBV2 and TRBJ1-4, is EPEVTQTPSHQVTQMGQEVILRCVPISNHLYFYWYRQILGQKVEFLVSFYNNEISEKSEIFDDQFSVERPDGSNFTLKIRSTKLEDSAMYFCASRQQGASEKLFFGSGTQLSVL.

The V gene is TRBV4-1, the J gene TRBJ2-2; 8 bases map to TRBD2. CDR1 is MGHRA and CDR2 is YSYEKL in the germline V gene. This CDR3 has 15 residues. V lost 0 bases to trimming and J lost 6 bases; unmatched junction nucleotides: 3. Here the CDR3 reads CASSQELGGAGELFF. The CDR3 bases are TGCGCCAGCAGCCAAGAGCTCGGGGGGGCCGGGGAGCTGTTTTTT.

The V and J genes are TRBV4-1 and TRBJ1-6, with D uncertain. Trimming shortened V by 4 bases and J by 9 bases, and 19 bases separated the two germline ends. Germline V gene lookup returns CDR1 MGHRA and CDR2 YSYEKL. The length of the CDR3 is 16 residues. CDR3 nucleotides: TGCGCCAGCAGCCCCAGGACTCCTGAGGCGGGTTCACCCCTCCACTTT. It is translated as CASSPRTPEAGSPLHF.

This clone was observed a few times. The same CDR3 also results from other DNA sequences found in this sample. CDR3 sequence reads: CASSPRTVQETQYF. DNA for the CDR3: TGTGCCAGCTCACCGCGGACAGTTCAAGAGACCCAGTACTTC. The chain combines TRBV18 with TRBJ2-5; possibly TRBD1 for D (6 bases). V shed 3 bases and J shed 2 bases, with 10 bases lying between them. This CDR3 has 14 residues. Germline V lookup: CDR1 KGHSH, CDR2 LQKENI.

This clone has just one count. This chain uses TRBV7-6 with TRBJ2-3; 9 positions agree with TRBD2. V shed 5 bases and J 7 bases; nucleotides not matched to a gene: 10. The CDR3 is made up of 15 amino acids. Germline CDR1 and CDR2: SGHVS and FNYEAQ. The chain's CDR3 is CASSPAPTSGYTQYF. The CDR3 bases are TGTGCCAGCAGCCCCGCCCCGACTAGCGGCTATACGCAGTATTTT.

This clone has more than one count but fewer than ten. Other DNA sequences from this sample encode an identical CDR3 as well. The chain uses TRBV18 and TRBJ2-5, with TRBD1 matching 8 bases. The germline V gene encodes CDR1 KGHSH and CDR2 LQKENI. Trimming at V came to 4 bases and at J to 2 bases, leaving 0 bases not matched to a gene. The CDR3 is 13 amino acids. The CDR3 sequence is CASSRDRQETQYF. CDR3 DNA sequence: TGTGCCAGCTCACGGGACAGGCAAGAGACCCAGTACTTC. The whole variable domain, filled in from reference TRBV18 and TRBJ2-5, reads NAGVMQNPRHLVRRRGQEARLRCSPMKGHSHVYWYRQLPEEGLKFMVYLQKENIIDESGMPKERFSAEFPKEGPSILRIQQVVRGDSAAYFCASSRDRQETQYFGPGTRLLVL.

This rearrangement joins TRBV7-2 to TRBJ2-5; perhaps TRBD2 as D (7 bases). The CDR3 has 15 residues. Trimming cost V 5 bases and J 5 bases, with 18 bases left between them. Germline assignment: CDR1 SGHTA and CDR2 FQGNSA. The CDR3 coding sequence is TGTGCCAGCAGCATAGGCGGAAGGGGGGGGGAGACCCAGTACTTC. It is translated as CASSIGGRGGETQYF.

This sequence joins TRBV2 and TRBJ2-7, with 7 bases identical to TRBD1. The CDR3 contains 14 residues. Germline V gene sequence: CDR1 SNHLY, CDR2 FYNNEI. The junction had 14 bases not matched to a gene; V was cut back by 6 bases and J by 9 bases. The CDR3 spells CASRLTRQGKGQYF. The CDR3 DNA reads as TGTGCCAGCAGGCTCACTCGACAGGGAAAAGGGCAGTACTTC.

This clone was seen a handful of times. The rearrangement links TRBV9 to TRBJ2-7; TRBD1 matches 9 bases. Trimming at V came to 4 bases and at J to 5 bases, leaving 4 bases not matched to a gene. Germline V gene sequence: CDR1 SGDLS, CDR2 YYNGEE. There are 13 residues in the CDR3. The CDR3 reads CASSPQGAHEQYF. In nucleotides, the CDR3 is TGTGCCAGCAGCCCACAGGGGGCCCACGAGCAGTACTTC. Full variable domain (outside the CDR3, taken from reference TRBV9 and TRBJ2-7): DSGVTQTPKHLITATGQRVTLRCSPRSGDLSVYWYQQSLDQGLQFLIQYYNGEERAKGNILERFSAQQFPDLHSELNLSSLELGDSALYFCASSPQGAHEQYFGPGTRLTVT.

This chain uses TRBV19 with TRBJ2-1, with D perhaps TRBD2 (7 bases). V was pared by 6 bases and J by 6 bases, with 18 bases between. The CDR3 contains 15 residues. Germline V CDR1 and CDR2: LNHDA, SQIVND (reference sequence). The chain's CDR3 is CASSLYGGPSNEQFF. The DNA for the CDR3 is TGTGCCAGTAGCCTGTACGGGGGGCCGAGCAATGAGCAGTTCTTC.

The table lists this clone with a few counts. J is TRBJ1-5 and V is TRBV30, with TRBD1 matching 7 bases. Germline CDR1 GTSNPN, CDR2 SVGIG (reference sequence). Trimming cost V 0 bases and J 2 bases; bases outside gene matches: 4. This CDR3 spans 15 amino acids. The CDR3 sequence is CAWSVGDSRNQPQHF. In nucleotides, the CDR3 is TGTGCCTGGAGTGTAGGGGACAGTCGCAATCAGCCCCAGCATTTT. Full variable domain (outside the CDR3, taken from reference TRBV30 and TRBJ1-5): SQTIHQWPATLVQPVGSPLSLECTVEGTSNPNLYWYRQAAGRGLQLLFYSVGIGQISSEVPQNLSASRPQDRQFILSSKKLLLSDSGFYLCAWSVGDSRNQPQHFGDGTRLSIL.

The chain recombines TRBV4-3 with TRBJ2-1, with 8 positions matching TRBD2. Germline CDR1 and CDR2: LGHNA and YSLEER. J gave up 4 bases and V 4 bases, and 9 bases lay outside the gene matches. CDR3 length equals 16 residues. The CDR3 nucleotides read TGCGCCAGCAGCCCGGGTCAGCGGGGGTCGTACAATGAGCAGTTCTTC. This gives the protein CASSPGQRGSYNEQFF.

This clone turned up a few times. The rearrangement joins TRBV5-6 to TRBJ2-7; D uncertain. The germline gives CDR1 SGHDT, CDR2 YYEEEE. Trimming removed 4 bases from V and 0 bases from J, with 14 bases in between. The CDR3 consists of 15 residues. DNA of the CDR3: TGTGCCAGCAGCCCATCAGTGGGCATCTCCTACGAGCAGTACTTC. Amino acids: CASSPSVGISYEQYF.

CDR3 region: CASSSRQGSYEQYF. As DNA, the CDR3 is TGTGCCAGCAGTTCCAGACAGGGGAGCTACGAGCAGTACTTC. The genes are TRBV6-5 and TRBJ2-7; the match to TRBD1 covers 8 bases. The V and J ends lost 4 bases and 3 bases, in that order; junction bases with no gene match: 5. This CDR3 comprises 14 residues. CDR1 and CDR2 (germline): MNHEY, SVGAGI.

The rearrangement links TRBV30 to TRBJ1-5, with D possibly being TRBD1 (5 bases). The V end lost 1 base, the J end lost 3 bases, and 7 bases lay between the germline ends. This CDR3 is built from 13 residues. CDR1 GTSNPN and CDR2 SVGIG come from the germline V gene (reference sequence). The CDR3 sequence is CAWSARDNQPQHF. The CDR3 coding sequence is TGTGCCTGGAGTGCCAGGGACAATCAGCCCCAGCATTTT.

The genes are TRBV23-1 and TRBJ1-2; 7 positions match TRBD1. TRBV23-1 is reported as an ORF; its role is uncertain. V shed 2 bases and J 5 bases; nucleotides not matched to a gene: 11. The CDR3 sequence is 16 residues long. CDR3 loop: CASSQTREGARYGYTF. The CDR3 bases are TGCGCCAGCAGTCAAACTCGGGAGGGGGCAAGGTATGGCTACACCTTC.